The clone carrying this T cell receptor (beta chain) is judged medium-sized. Its specificity is unknown. The record originates from a study of T and B cells in COVID-19 patients. Across the whole study: COVID-19 patients gave peripheral blood either during active infection or after recovery. The recovered patients had mostly mild to moderate COVID-19 with outpatient management.

From blood, about 250-550 ng of genomic DNA served as TRB template. Multiplex PCR with BIOMED2 TRB-A/B primer pools amplified TRB rearrangements. TCRdb passed the multiplex PCR reads through MiXCR, listing each CDR3 protein once. The data contain roughly 4,600 distinct CDR3 sequences, 21% of them singletons. Broader study findings: Blood from mildly ill patients while symptomatic, and early samples from severe cases, were scarce. Patients with COVID-19 reportedly showed strongly skewed T cell receptor beta variable and joining gene usage.

Trimming stripped 6 bases from V and 0 bases from J, with 12 bases between. Germline CDR1 is MNHEY and CDR2 is SVGEGT. The CDR3 is 15 residues long. The receptor was isolated from a human donor with active COVID-19. V and J are TRBV6-2 or TRBV6-3 and TRBJ2-1; tentative D call: TRBD1 (6 bases). The sequenced sample was blood. CDR3 coding DNA: TGTGCCAGCAGGCCAGGGGAACTCTCCTACAATGAGCAGTTCTTC. The encoded protein is CASRPGELSYNEQFF.